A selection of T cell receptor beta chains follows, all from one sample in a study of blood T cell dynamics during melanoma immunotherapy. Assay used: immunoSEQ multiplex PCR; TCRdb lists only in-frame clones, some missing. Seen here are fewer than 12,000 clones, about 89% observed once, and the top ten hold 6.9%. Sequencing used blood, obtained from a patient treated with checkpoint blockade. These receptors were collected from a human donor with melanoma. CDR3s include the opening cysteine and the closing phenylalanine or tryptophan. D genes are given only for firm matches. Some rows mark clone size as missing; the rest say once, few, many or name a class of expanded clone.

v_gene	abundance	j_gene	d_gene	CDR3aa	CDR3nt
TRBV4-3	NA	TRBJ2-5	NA	CASSQTGRQETQYF	TGCGCCAGCAGCCAAACGGGTCGGCAAGAGACCCAGTACTTC
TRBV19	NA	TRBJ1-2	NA	CASIPQGRFYGYTF	TGTGCCAGTATCCCCCAAGGGAGGTTCTATGGCTACACCTTC
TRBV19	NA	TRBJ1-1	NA	CASKMVEVTEAFF	TGTGCCAGTAAGATGGTGGAAGTCACTGAAGCTTTCTTT
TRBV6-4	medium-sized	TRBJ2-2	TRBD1	CASQGQANTGELFF	TGTGCCAGCCAGGGACAGGCGAACACCGGGGAGCTGTTTTTT
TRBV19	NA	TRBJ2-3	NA	CASSTGPPGGTDTQYF	TGTGCCAGTAGTACCGGGCCGCCGGGGGGCACAGATACGCAGTATTTT
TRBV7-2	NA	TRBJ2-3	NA	CASRLSFAGTPEDTQYF	TGTGCCAGCAGACTAAGCTTCGCCGGGACCCCAGAAGATACGCAGTATTTT
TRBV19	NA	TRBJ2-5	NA	CASSIGLPRETQYF	TGTGCCAGTAGTATCGGGCTTCCGCGGGAGACCCAGTACTTC
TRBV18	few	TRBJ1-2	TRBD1	CASSPGQGDGYTF	TGTGCCAGCTCACCCGGACAGGGGGACGGCTACACCTTC
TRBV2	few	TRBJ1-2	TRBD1	CASSDGQGALGYTF	TGTGCCAGCAGTGATGGACAGGGGGCGCTTGGCTACACCTTC
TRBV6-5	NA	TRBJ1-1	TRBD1	CATMRQGMGSTEAFF	TGTGCCACCATGCGACAGGGGATGGGAAGCACTGAAGCTTTCTTT
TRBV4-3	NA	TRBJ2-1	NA	CASSQDVPNEQFF	TGCGCCAGCAGCCAAGATGTACCCAATGAGCAGTTCTTC
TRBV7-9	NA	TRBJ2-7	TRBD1	CASSPRTGGRYEQYF	TGTGCCAGCAGTCCACGGACAGGGGGCAGGTACGAGCAGTACTTC
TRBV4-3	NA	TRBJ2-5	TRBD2	CASSQDWLAGGPETQYF	TGCGCCAGCAGCCAAGATTGGCTAGCGGGGGGGCCCGAGACCCAGTACTTC
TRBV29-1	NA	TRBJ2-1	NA	CSVQISQGNEQFF	TGCAGCGTGCAAATTTCGCAGGGGAATGAGCAGTTCTTC
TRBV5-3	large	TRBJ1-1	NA	CARSWTEAFF	TGTGCCAGAAGCTGGACTGAAGCTTTCTTT
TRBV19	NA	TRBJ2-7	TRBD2	CASSSLAGERQQYF	TGTGCCAGTAGTAGTCTAGCGGGGGAACGCCAGCAGTACTTC
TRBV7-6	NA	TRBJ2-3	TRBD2	CASSLGTRSDTQYF	TGTGCCAGCAGCTTAGGGACTAGATCAGATACGCAGTATTTT
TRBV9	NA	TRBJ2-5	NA	CASSLVGAAETQYF	TGTGCCAGTAGCCTGGTGGGGGCAGCCGAGACCCAGTACTTC
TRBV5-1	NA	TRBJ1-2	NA	CASSLDGNYGYTF	TGCGCCAGCAGCTTGGACGGCAACTATGGCTACACCTTC
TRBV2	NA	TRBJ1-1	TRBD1	CASSVGQGNRGAFF	TGTGCCAGCAGTGTGGGGCAGGGCAACAGGGGAGCTTTCTTT
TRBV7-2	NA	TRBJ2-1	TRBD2	CASSPGGSRNNEQFF	TGTGCCAGCAGCCCGGGAGGGTCCAGGAACAATGAGCAGTTCTTC
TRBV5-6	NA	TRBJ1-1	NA	CASSSAPTVMNTEAFF	TGTGCCAGCAGCTCGGCCCCGACAGTGATGAACACTGAAGCTTTCTTT
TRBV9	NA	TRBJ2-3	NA	CASSVARWGNTDTQYF	TGTGCCAGCAGCGTAGCTCGGTGGGGTAACACAGATACGCAGTATTTT
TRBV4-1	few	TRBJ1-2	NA	CASSQADRTVYGYTF	TGCGCCAGCAGCCAAGCTGACCGGACAGTCTATGGCTACACCTTC
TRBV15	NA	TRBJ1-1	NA	CATSRETGTSNTEAFF	TGTGCCACCAGCAGAGAAACCGGGACATCGAACACTGAAGCTTTCTTT